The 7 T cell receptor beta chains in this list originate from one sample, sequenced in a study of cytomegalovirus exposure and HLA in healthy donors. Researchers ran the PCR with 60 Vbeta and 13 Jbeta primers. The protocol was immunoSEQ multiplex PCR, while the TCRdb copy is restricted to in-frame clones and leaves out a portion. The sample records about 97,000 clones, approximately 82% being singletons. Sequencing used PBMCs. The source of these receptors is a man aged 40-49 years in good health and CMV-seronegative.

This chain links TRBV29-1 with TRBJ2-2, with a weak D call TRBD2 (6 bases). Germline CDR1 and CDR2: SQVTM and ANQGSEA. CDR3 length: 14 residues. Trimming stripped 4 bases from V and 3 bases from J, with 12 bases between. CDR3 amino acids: CSVGRGPDTGELFF. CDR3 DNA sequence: TGCAGCGTTGGGAGGGGACCGGACACCGGGGAGCTGTTTTTT.

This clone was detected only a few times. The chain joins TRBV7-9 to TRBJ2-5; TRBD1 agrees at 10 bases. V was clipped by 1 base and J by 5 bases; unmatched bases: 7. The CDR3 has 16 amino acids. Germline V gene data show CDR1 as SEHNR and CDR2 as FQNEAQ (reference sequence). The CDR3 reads CASSLVWDRGLETQYF. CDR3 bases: TGTGCCAGCAGCTTAGTTTGGGACAGGGGACTTGAGACCCAGTACTTC.

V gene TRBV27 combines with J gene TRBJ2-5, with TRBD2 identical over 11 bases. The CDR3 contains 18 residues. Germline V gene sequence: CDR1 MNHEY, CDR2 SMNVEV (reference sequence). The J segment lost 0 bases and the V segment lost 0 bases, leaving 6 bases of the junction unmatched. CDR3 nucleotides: TGTGCCAGCAGTTTATCCTTCTTAGCGGGGGGGTACCAAGAGACCCAGTACTTC. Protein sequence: CASSLSFLAGGYQETQYF.

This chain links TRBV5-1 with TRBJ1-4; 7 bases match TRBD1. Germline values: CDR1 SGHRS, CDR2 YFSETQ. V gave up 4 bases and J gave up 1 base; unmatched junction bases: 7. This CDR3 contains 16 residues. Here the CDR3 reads CASSRQGGGTNEKLFF. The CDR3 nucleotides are TGCGCCAGCAGCCGACAGGGAGGCGGAACTAATGAAAAACTGTTTTTT.

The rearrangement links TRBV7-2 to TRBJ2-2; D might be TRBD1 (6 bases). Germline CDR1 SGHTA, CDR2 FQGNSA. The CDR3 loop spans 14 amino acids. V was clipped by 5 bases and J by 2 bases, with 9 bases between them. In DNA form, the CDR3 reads TGTGCCAGCAGCCGGGACACAAACACCGGGGAGCTGTTTTTT. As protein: CASSRDTNTGELFF.

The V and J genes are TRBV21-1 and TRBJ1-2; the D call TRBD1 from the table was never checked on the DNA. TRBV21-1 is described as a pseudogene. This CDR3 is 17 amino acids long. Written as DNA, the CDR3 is TGTGCCAGCAGCACTTGGATTAGACAGGGGAATAACTATGGCTACACCTTC. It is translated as CASSTWIRQGNNYGYTF.

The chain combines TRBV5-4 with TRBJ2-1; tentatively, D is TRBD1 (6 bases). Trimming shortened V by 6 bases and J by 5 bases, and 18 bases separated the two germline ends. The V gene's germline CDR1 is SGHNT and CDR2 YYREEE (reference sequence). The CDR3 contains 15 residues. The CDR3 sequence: CASTPSPGQDNEQFF. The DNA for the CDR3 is TGTGCCAGCACCCCGAGCCCGGGACAAGACAATGAGCAGTTCTTC.